What follows are 19 T cell receptor beta chains derived from one specimen sequenced in a study of cytomegalovirus exposure and HLA in healthy donors. Method: immunoSEQ multiplex PCR; TCRdb's copy keeps in-frame clones and lacks some. The sample lists tens of thousands of clones; around 96% were seen once. The source material was PBMCs. All receptors derive from a woman aged 18 to 35 in good health and CMV-seronegative.

The chain carries TRBV4-1 and TRBJ2-5; 9 bases fit TRBD1. CDR3 length equals 15 residues. With V trimmed by 1 base and J by 5 bases, 5 bases remained unmatched. Germline V gene lookup returns CDR1 MGHRA and CDR2 YSYEKL. CDR3 sequence: CASSQVTGGPETQYF. In DNA, the CDR3 is TGCGCCAGCAGCCAAGTGACAGGGGGGCCCGAGACCCAGTACTTC.

V usage is TRBV6-5 and J usage is TRBJ2-1; possible D gene TRBD2, 6 bases. The CDR3 loop spans 16 amino acids. Looked up from germline, CDR1 is MNHEY and CDR2 is SVGAGI. Trimming removed 0 bases from V and 5 bases from J, with 14 bases in between. In nucleotides, the CDR3 is TGTGCCAGCAGTTACTCGACAGTGTTAGCGGACAATGAGCAGTTCTTC. Its translation: CASSYSTVLADNEQFF.

V and J are TRBV5-6 and TRBJ1-2; a weak D match, TRBD1 (6 bases). This CDR3 has 16 amino acids. V lost 0 bases to trimming and J lost 6 bases, with 18 bases between them. Germline V gene sequence: CDR1 SGHDT, CDR2 YYEEEE. The CDR3 sequence is CASSLELGRQVHGYTF. The CDR3 DNA reads as TGTGCCAGCAGCTTGGAATTAGGGCGACAGGTTCATGGCTACACCTTC.

This clone was seen just once. The J gene is TRBJ2-1, the V gene TRBV10-3, with a possible D match to TRBD2 (6 bases). V lost 11 bases, J lost 0 bases, and 14 bases lay in between. The CDR3 totals 14 residues. CDR1 and CDR2 from the germline V gene are ENHRY and SYGVKD. CDR3 in amino acids: CAARRESSYNEQFF. CDR3 nucleotide sequence: TGTGCCGCAAGGAGGGAAAGCTCCTACAATGAGCAGTTCTTC.

The gene calls are TRBV9 and TRBJ2-2, with 9 bases matching TRBD2. CDR3 length equals 15 residues. The V gene end was trimmed by 6 bases and the J gene end by 4 bases; junction bases not matched to a gene: 7. Looked up from germline, CDR1 is SGDLS and CDR2 is YYNGEE. The CDR3 spells CASTHSGSGTGELFF. The CDR3 nucleotides read TGTGCCAGCACCCATAGCGGGAGTGGCACCGGGGAGCTGTTTTTT.

The chain uses TRBV7-6 and TRBJ2-2, with TRBD2 as a possible D gene (5 bases). Germline V gene sequence: CDR1 SGHVS, CDR2 FNYEAQ. This CDR3 contains 15 residues. V was shortened by 2 bases and J by 6 bases, with 13 bases between the two germline ends. The CDR3 DNA sequence: TGTGCCAGCAGCTTATCGAGCGGTCCGGCCGGGGAGCTGTTTTTT. It translates to CASSLSSGPAGELFF. The entire variable domain, with the rest obtained from reference TRBV7-6 and TRBJ2-2, is as follows: GAGVSQSPRYKVTKRGQDVALRCDPISGHVSLYWYRQALGQGPEFLTYFNYEAQQDKSGLPNDRFSAERPEGSISTLTIQRTEQRDSAMYRCASSLSSGPAGELFFGEGSRLTVL.

This clone is a singleton in its sample. J is TRBJ2-1 and V is TRBV29-1, with a tentative D call TRBD2 (5 bases). This CDR3 contains 15 residues. V gave up 4 bases and J gave up 8 bases, with 21 bases separating them. In germline, CDR1 is SQVTM, CDR2 ANQGSEA. This CDR3 reads CSVVGAVRAVDEQFF. The DNA of the CDR3 is TGCAGCGTTGTGGGAGCAGTGAGGGCTGTGGATGAGCAGTTCTTC.

V gene TRBV11-2 combines with J gene TRBJ1-5; maybe TRBD1 (5 bases). V was cut by 4 bases and J by 0 bases, with 16 bases left in between. CDR3 length: 17 amino acids. Looked up from germline, CDR1 is SGHAT and CDR2 is FQNNGV. CDR3 DNA: TGTGCCAGCAGCTCCGCCGGGGGGGGATATAGCAATCAGCCCCAGCATTTT. Protein product: CASSSAGGGYSNQPQHF.

This rearrangement joins TRBV10-3 to TRBJ2-7, with 7 bases matching TRBD1. With 2 bases clipped from V and 0 bases from J, the junction kept 4 bases outside the gene matches. CDR3 size: 15 residues. The germline V gene has CDR1 ENHRY and CDR2 SYGVKD. CDR3 nucleotide sequence: TGTGCCATCAGTGAGGACAGGGCACTCTCCTACGAGCAGTACTTC. This codes for CAISEDRALSYEQYF.

The chain uses TRBV7-9 and TRBJ2-7, with D possibly matching TRBD2 (5 bases). Germline CDR1 and CDR2: SEHNR and FQNEAQ (reference sequence). V was pared by 3 bases and J by 6 bases, with 15 bases between. The CDR3 totals 14 residues. Here the CDR3 reads CASSFGRVPPEQYF. The CDR3 DNA reads TGTGCCAGCAGCTTTGGGCGGGTACCCCCCGAGCAGTACTTC.

This chain joins TRBV28 and TRBJ1-1; no reliable D call. The CDR3 runs 11 residues. Germline CDR1 reads MDHEN; CDR2 reads SYDVKM. V was cut by 3 bases and J by 3 bases, with 2 bases left in between. The CDR3 region is CASSFYTEAFF. DNA for the CDR3: TGTGCCAGCAGTTTCTACACTGAAGCTTTCTTT.

The chain joins TRBV6-5 to TRBJ1-6, with D tentatively TRBD1 (6 bases). The V gene's germline CDR1 is MNHEY and CDR2 SVGAGI. V lost 7 bases, J lost 10 bases, and 20 bases lay in between. This CDR3 spans 15 amino acids. CDR3 in amino acids: CASTKTGGLGSPLHF. CDR3 nucleotides: TGTGCCAGCACTAAAACCGGGGGGCTGGGGTCACCCCTCCACTTT.

V usage is TRBV10-1 and J usage is TRBJ2-3, with D possibly being TRBD2 (6 bases). The CDR3 runs to 12 residues. The germline V gene has CDR1 WNHNN and CDR2 SYGVQD (reference sequence). V lost 6 bases to trimming and J lost 9 bases, with 13 bases between them. The CDR3 spells CASSLSGGTQYF. The CDR3 bases are TGCGCCAGCAGCCTTAGCGGCGGCACGCAGTATTTT.

The chain links TRBV29-1 to TRBJ2-1; D gene ambiguous. The CDR3 covers 13 residues. In germline, CDR1 is SQVTM, CDR2 ANQGSEA. The V and J ends lost 5 bases and 0 bases respectively, with 8 bases between them. The CDR3 DNA is TGCAGCGTTCCCCTAAGCTCCTACAATGAGCAGTTCTTC. Translating it yields CSVPLSSYNEQFF.

This chain uses TRBV30 with TRBJ1-2, with no clear D. V was trimmed by 4 bases and J by 6 bases, leaving 18 bases between them. Germline V lookup: CDR1 GTSNPN, CDR2 SVGIG (reference sequence). This CDR3 is 14 amino acids long. The CDR3 DNA follows: TGTGCCTGGATACGGCGCGGGGTATATGATGGCTACACCTTC. Translation: CAWIRRGVYDGYTF.

The V gene is TRBV6-5, the J gene TRBJ2-6, with D perhaps TRBD2 (5 bases). Per germline, CDR1 MNHEY and CDR2 SVGAGI. This CDR3 comprises 15 residues. V shed 5 bases and J shed 3 bases, with 11 bases lying between them. CDR3 sequence reads: CASSNRRSGANVLTF. As DNA, the CDR3 is TGTGCCAGCAGTAATAGGAGGAGTGGGGCCAACGTCCTGACTTTC.

CDR3 DNA sequence: TGTGCCAGCAGGCCAGGTCTTCGCGAGTCTGGAAACACCATATATTTT. Protein sequence: CASRPGLRESGNTIYF. This rearrangement joins TRBV27 to TRBJ1-3; D unclear. Per the germline V gene, CDR1 is MNHEY and CDR2 is SMNVEV (reference sequence). The V gene lost 6 bases and the J gene lost 1 base, with 16 bases spanning the gap. This CDR3 has 16 amino acids.

The chain joins TRBV5-4 to TRBJ2-7, with TRBD2 matching over 15 bases. CDR1 and CDR2 from the germline V gene are SGHNT and YYREEE (reference sequence). The J segment lost 5 bases and the V segment lost 5 bases, leaving 17 bases of the junction unmatched. This CDR3 is 19 amino acids long. In nucleotides, the CDR3 is TGTGCCAGCAGTCCGCCGGGACTAGCGGGAGGCTTTGATGTGGACGAGCAGTACTTC. It encodes CASSPPGLAGGFDVDEQYF.

The V and J genes are TRBV5-6 and TRBJ1-1; no clear D gene. This CDR3 is 12 amino acids long. With 4 bases removed from V and 5 bases from J, the gap between germline ends came to 9 bases. Looked up from germline, CDR1 is SGHDT and CDR2 is YYEEEE. CDR3: CASSLGRTEAFF. The CDR3 coding sequence is TGTGCCAGCAGCCTAGGTCGAACTGAAGCTTTCTTT.